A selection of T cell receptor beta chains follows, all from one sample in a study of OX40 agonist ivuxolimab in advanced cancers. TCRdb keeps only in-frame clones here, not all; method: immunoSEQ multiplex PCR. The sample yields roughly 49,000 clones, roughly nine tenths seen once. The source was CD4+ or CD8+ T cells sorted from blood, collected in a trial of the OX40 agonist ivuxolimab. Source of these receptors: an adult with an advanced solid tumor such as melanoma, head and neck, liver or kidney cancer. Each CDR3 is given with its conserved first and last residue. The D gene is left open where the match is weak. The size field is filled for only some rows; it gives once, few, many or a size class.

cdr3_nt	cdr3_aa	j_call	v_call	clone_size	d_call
TGTGCCAGCAGCGTATTATCCGGGACAGACAATGAGCAGTTCTTC	CASSVLSGTDNEQFF	TRBJ2-1	TRBV9	NA	TRBD1
TGTGCCAGCAGCTTGGCCAGGACGGGGTTGGGTGGCTACACCTTC	CASSLARTGLGGYTF	TRBJ1-2	TRBV5-5	once	NA
TGTGCCAGCAGCTTAGACGGCTCCTACAATGAGCAGTTCTTC	CASSLDGSYNEQFF	TRBJ2-1	TRBV7-6	NA	NA
TGTGCCAGCAGTAGAGAGGAGACCCAGTACTTC	CASSREETQYF	TRBJ2-5	TRBV28	NA	NA
TGTGCCTGGGGGGAGTGGAGGGGCACTGAAGCTTTCTTT	CAWGEWRGTEAFF	TRBJ1-1	TRBV30	NA	NA
TGTGCCAGCAGTGAGGGACAGGGTAATGGCTACACCTTC	CASSEGQGNGYTF	TRBJ1-2	TRBV2	NA	TRBD1
TGTGCCAGCAGTGCCCAGGCCGGGACAGGGGTGTCACCCCTCCACTTT	CASSAQAGTGVSPLHF	TRBJ1-6	TRBV6-6	once	TRBD1
TGTGCCAGCAGCGCAGGGGCGGGCAATCAGCCCCAGCATTTT	CASSAGAGNQPQHF	TRBJ1-5	TRBV9	once	NA
TGCGCCAGCAGCTTGGAGTTGATAATAGATACGCAGTATTTT	CASSLELIIDTQYF	TRBJ2-3	TRBV5-1	NA	NA
TGTGCCAGCAGCTTGTCCAGTTTTTCCTACGAGCAGTACTTC	CASSLSSFSYEQYF	TRBJ2-7	TRBV5-5	NA	NA
TGTGCCAGTAGCGCCGCAGCGCAGACCTACGAGCAGTACTTC	CASSAAAQTYEQYF	TRBJ2-7	TRBV19	NA	NA